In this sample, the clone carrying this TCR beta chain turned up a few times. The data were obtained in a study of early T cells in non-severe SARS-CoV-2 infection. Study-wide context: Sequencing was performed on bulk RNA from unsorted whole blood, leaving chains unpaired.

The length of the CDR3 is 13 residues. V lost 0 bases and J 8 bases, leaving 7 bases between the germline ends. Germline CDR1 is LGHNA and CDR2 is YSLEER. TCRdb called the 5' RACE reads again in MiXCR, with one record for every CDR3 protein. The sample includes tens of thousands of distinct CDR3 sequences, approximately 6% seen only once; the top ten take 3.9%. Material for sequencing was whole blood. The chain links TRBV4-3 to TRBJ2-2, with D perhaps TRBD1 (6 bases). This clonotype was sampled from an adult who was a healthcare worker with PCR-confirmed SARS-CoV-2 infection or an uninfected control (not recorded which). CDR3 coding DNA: TGCGCCAGCAGCCAAGACAGGGGTGGGGAGCTGTTTTTT. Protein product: CASSQDRGGELFF.